These 16 T cell receptor beta chains were sequenced from one sample in a study of Tregs in tolerant kidney transplant recipients. TCRdb's copy holds only in-frame clones and misses some; the assay was immunoSEQ multiplex PCR. The repertoire holds roughly 80,000 clones, under 98% seen once, with about 0.61% in the top ten. This material consisted of CD4+ T cells from blood, taken before the transplant. All receptors come from a human donor who received a combined kidney and bone marrow transplant.

V gene TRBV19 combines with J gene TRBJ2-2; 8 bases agree with TRBD2. The CDR3 extends over 16 amino acids. The V and J ends lost 7 bases and 5 bases, in that order; junction bases with no gene match: 12. Germline loops: CDR1 LNHDA, CDR2 SQIVND (reference sequence). The CDR3 nucleotides read TGTGCCAGTAACCCACCGGGACTAGTTCGGACCGGGGAGCTGTTTTTT. Protein: CASNPPGLVRTGELFF. The complete variable domain, with remaining parts taken from reference TRBV19 and TRBJ2-2, reads DGGITQSPKYLFRKEGQNVTLSCEQNLNHDAMYWYRQDPGQGLRLIYYSQIVNDFQKGDIAEGYSVSREKKESFPLTVTSAQKNPTAFYLCASNPPGLVRTGELFFGEGSRLTVL.

This chain joins TRBV28 and TRBJ2-3, with TRBD1 as a possible D gene (6 bases). Germline V lookup: CDR1 MDHEN, CDR2 SYDVKM. With 4 bases removed from V and 2 bases from J, the gap between germline ends came to 16 bases. The CDR3 has 16 amino acids. The CDR3 DNA is TGTGCCAGCAGTTCAGCCGGGACAACGAACACAGATACGCAGTATTTT. Its protein is CASSSAGTTNTDTQYF. The variable domain in full, with the rest retrieved from reference TRBV28 and TRBJ2-3, is DVKVTQSSRYLVKRTGEKVFLECVQDMDHENMFWYRQDPGLGLRLIYFSYDVKMKEKGDIPEGYSVSREKKERFSLILESASTNQTSMYLCASSSAGTTNTDTQYFGPGTRLTVL.

The rearrangement joins TRBV15 to TRBJ2-3; 7 positions agree with TRBD2. V lost 0 bases and J lost 0; bases outside the gene matches: 9. In germline, CDR1 is LNHNV, CDR2 YYDKDF (reference sequence). This CDR3 has 18 residues. CDR3 in DNA: TGTGCCACCAGCAGAGATTTTGGGGGGGGGACTAGCACAGATACGCAGTATTTT. It is translated as CATSRDFGGGTSTDTQYF.

This clone was counted once. This chain connects TRBV7-9 to TRBJ1-2; 8 nucleotides align to TRBD1. The CDR3 length is 13 residues. Germline V lookup: CDR1 SEHNR, CDR2 FQNEAQ (reference sequence). V was clipped by 6 bases and J by 6 bases; unmatched bases: 6. CDR3: CASSPDRVNGYTF. For the CDR3, the DNA is TGTGCCAGCAGTCCGGACAGGGTAAATGGCTACACCTTC.

The chain recombines TRBV5-5 with TRBJ2-3; D is perhaps TRBD2 (6 bases). Germline V gene data show CDR1 as SGHKS and CDR2 as YYEKEE (reference sequence). CDR3 length equals 16 residues. V dropped 0 bases and J dropped 2 bases, with 13 bases sitting between them. The CDR3 is CASSLGGVFNTDTQYF. The CDR3 nucleotides read TGTGCCAGCAGCTTGGGGGGGGTTTTTAACACAGATACGCAGTATTTT.

The rearrangement uses TRBV7-9 and TRBJ1-1; 9 bases fit TRBD1. Germline trimming cut 1 base from V and 5 bases from J; bases unmatched to any gene: 2. The CDR3 is made up of 14 amino acids. CDR1 and CDR2 from the germline V gene are SEHNR and FQNEAQ (reference sequence). DNA of the CDR3: TGTGCCAGCAGCTTAGGAGGGACAGGGACTGAAGCTTTCTTT. Residues: CASSLGGTGTEAFF.

The V gene is TRBV30, the J gene TRBJ1-1, with D uncertain. The CDR3 extends over 13 amino acids. Between the trimmed V and J ends, which lost 1 base and 3 bases, there was a span of 9 bases. From germline, CDR1 is GTSNPN and CDR2 SVGIG (reference sequence). CDR3 DNA: TGTGCCTGGAGTGGCCGTACAGACACTGAAGCTTTCTTT. It specifies CAWSGRTDTEAFF.

The chain carries TRBV29-1 and TRBJ2-6; D is unclear. The germline V gene has CDR1 SQVTM and CDR2 ANQGSEA. Trimming left V 5 bases short and J 3 bases short, with 8 bases between. The CDR3 covers 13 residues. The CDR3 sequence is CSVRGNGANVLTF. For the CDR3, the DNA is TGCAGCGTTAGAGGTAATGGGGCCAACGTCCTGACTTTC.

V usage is TRBV7-2 and J usage is TRBJ2-5; 7 nucleotides line up with TRBD1. The CDR3 has 13 amino acids. Per the germline V gene, CDR1 is SGHTA and CDR2 is FQGNSA. V shed 8 bases and J 4 bases; nucleotides not matched to a gene: 7. For the CDR3, the DNA is TGTGCCAGCCAAACGACAGGGCCAGAGACCCAGTACTTC. Amino acids: CASQTTGPETQYF.

The V gene is TRBV7-3, the J gene TRBJ2-1, with no clear D. Germline CDR1 reads SGHTA; CDR2 reads FQGTGA. The CDR3 sequence is 13 residues long. V gave up 2 bases and J gave up 4 bases, with 6 bases separating them. CDR3 sequence: CASSLSVYNEQFF. In nucleotides, the CDR3 is TGTGCCAGCAGCTTATCGGTGTACAATGAGCAGTTCTTC. The full variable domain, in which reference TRBV7-3 and TRBJ2-1 provide the parts outside the CDR3, is GAGVSQTPSNKVTEKGKYVELRCDPISGHTALYWYRQSLGQGPEFLIYFQGTGAADDSGLPNDRFFAVRPEGSVSTLKIQRTERGDSAVYLCASSLSVYNEQFFGPGTRLTVL.

This sequence joins TRBV5-1 and TRBJ2-1; TRBD2 agrees at 8 bases. The CDR3 is made up of 15 amino acids. Germline assignment: CDR1 SGHRS and CDR2 YFSETQ. Trimming at V came to 1 base and at J to 8 bases, leaving 8 bases not matched to a gene. The CDR3 is CASSLKVSGVDEQFF. The CDR3 region has the DNA TGCGCCAGCAGCTTGAAGGTTAGCGGGGTAGATGAGCAGTTCTTC.

The chain combines TRBV18 with TRBJ1-2; TRBD1 agrees at 10 bases. The CDR3 totals 15 residues. J lost 4 bases, V lost 0 bases, and 2 bases had no gene match. The germline gives CDR1 KGHSH, CDR2 LQKENI. The chain's CDR3 is CASSPPGQGIYGYTF. CDR3 DNA sequence: TGTGCCAGCTCACCACCGGGACAGGGGATCTATGGCTACACCTTC.

The chain employs TRBV4-2 and TRBJ2-4; maybe TRBD2 (5 bases). Germline V CDR1 and CDR2: LGHNA, YNFKEQ. CDR3 length equals 17 residues. V lost 4 bases, J lost 5 bases, and 21 bases lay in between. Here the CDR3 reads CASSPEETLAGENIQYF. The CDR3 nucleotides are TGTGCCAGCAGCCCGGAAGAAACCCTAGCCGGTGAAAACATTCAGTACTTC.

This clone was counted once. The genes are TRBV11-3 and TRBJ2-2; D gene unclear. CDR1 is SGHNT, CDR2 YENEEA, per germline. The CDR3 covers 13 residues. The ends were cut back, 1 base at V and 6 bases at J, with 6 bases in the middle. The CDR3 loop is CASSLARAGELFF. The CDR3 bases are TGTGCCAGCAGCTTAGCACGCGCCGGGGAGCTGTTTTTT.

The V and J genes are TRBV5-4 and TRBJ2-7; possibly TRBD2 for D (6 bases). Germline V gene lookup returns CDR1 SGHNT and CDR2 YYREEE (reference sequence). V lost 2 bases and J 4 bases, leaving 13 bases between the germline ends. The length of the CDR3 is 14 residues. CDR3: CASSFSGSEYEQYF. The CDR3 DNA follows: TGTGCCAGCAGCTTCTCCGGGAGCGAGTACGAGCAGTACTTC.

The rearrangement links TRBV7-2 to TRBJ2-3, with 7 bases fitting TRBD2. CDR3 length equals 16 residues. Germline V gene lookup returns CDR1 SGHTA and CDR2 FQGNSA. The V and J ends lost 5 bases and 0 bases, in that order; junction bases with no gene match: 8. Here the CDR3 reads CASSQGAGVSTDTQYF. The CDR3 DNA is TGTGCCAGCAGCCAAGGGGCGGGAGTGAGCACAGATACGCAGTATTTT.